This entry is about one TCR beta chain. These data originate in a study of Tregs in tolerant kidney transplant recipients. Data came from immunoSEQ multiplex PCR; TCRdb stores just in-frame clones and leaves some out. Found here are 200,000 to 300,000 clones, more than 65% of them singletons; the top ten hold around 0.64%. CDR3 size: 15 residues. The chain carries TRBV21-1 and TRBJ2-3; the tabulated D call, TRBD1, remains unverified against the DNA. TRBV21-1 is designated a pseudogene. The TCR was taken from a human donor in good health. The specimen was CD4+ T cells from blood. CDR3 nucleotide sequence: TGTGCCAGCAACACCGGGACAGGGAATACAGATACGCAGTATTTT. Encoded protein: CASNTGTGNTDTQYF.